Listed below are T cell receptor beta chains from one sample, sequenced in a study of beta chain features in type 1 diabetes. Generated by immunoSEQ multiplex PCR, the TCRdb table keeps only in-frame clones and is missing some. The profile shows hundreds of thousands of clones, about 32% of them singletons. The specimen was naive CD4+ T cells from blood. The receptors were sampled from a man aged 18 to 30 in good health. The CDR3 runs from the conserved cysteine through the conserved F or W. The order of the fields is D gene, CDR3 length, J gene, V gene, clone size, CDR3 protein, CDR3 DNA. D genes are given only for firm matches. The listing skips clone size in some rows; elsewhere it reads once, few, many or a size class.

TRBD2,15,TRBJ2-7,TRBV29-1,few,CSVYGTSGGAYEQYF,TGCAGCGTTTACGGGACTAGCGGAGGGGCCTACGAGCAGTACTTC
NA,13,TRBJ2-1,TRBV28,NA,CASSLPAGNEQFF,TGTGCCAGCAGTTTACCGGCCGGTAATGAGCAGTTCTTC
NA,14,TRBJ2-3,TRBV7-2,NA,CASSLKGRTDTQYF,TGTGCCAGCAGCTTAAAGGGCCGCACAGATACGCAGTATTTT
NA,12,TRBJ2-5,TRBV29-1,few,CSVESGAETQYF,TGCAGCGTTGAATCTGGCGCAGAGACCCAGTACTTC
TRBD2,15,TRBJ2-3,TRBV9,few,CASRPPGLAADTQYF,TGTGCCAGCAGACCACCGGGACTAGCGGCAGATACGCAGTATTTT
TRBD2,18,TRBJ2-5,TRBV4-2,once,CASSQDTSGRTYQETQYF,TGTGCCAGCAGCCAAGACACTAGCGGGAGGACGTACCAAGAGACCCAGTACTTC
NA,15,TRBJ2-7,TRBV7-3,few,CASSQGSGPTYEQYF,TGTGCCAGCAGCCAAGGGTCGGGTCCTACCTACGAGCAGTACTTC
NA,15,TRBJ1-1,TRBV30,NA,CAWRTPGNRYFEAFF,TGTGCCTGGAGAACGCCAGGTAACCGATATTTTGAAGCTTTCTTT
NA,11,TRBJ2-4,TRBV11-2,few,CASSLVDIQYF,TGTGCCAGCAGCTTAGTAGACATTCAGTACTTC
NA,15,TRBJ2-7,TRBV28,few,CASSPRVGVLDEQYF,TGTGCCAGCAGTCCCCGGGTTGGGGTGTTGGACGAGCAGTACTTC
NA,13,TRBJ1-3,TRBV30,NA,CAWNSGNGNTIYF,TGTGCCTGGAATTCAGGGAACGGAAACACCATATATTTT
NA,13,TRBJ2-3,TRBV30,NA,CAWSGGTTDTQYF,TGTGCCTGGAGTGGGGGTACCACAGATACGCAGTATTTT
NA,13,TRBJ1-1,TRBV19,NA,CASSTRGHTEAFF,TGTGCCAGTAGCACACGGGGGCACACTGAAGCTTTCTTT
NA,14,TRBJ2-1,TRBV30,few,CAWSVLAAYNEQFF,TGTGCCTGGAGTGTTTTAGCGGCCTACAATGAGCAGTTCTTC
TRBD2,15,TRBJ2-7,TRBV7-2,NA,CASSPVLAGPYEQYF,TGTGCCAGCAGCCCCGTCCTAGCGGGGCCCTACGAGCAGTACTTC
NA,11,TRBJ2-1,TRBV30,few,CAWNRDHEQFF,TGTGCCTGGAACAGGGACCATGAGCAGTTCTTC
NA,11,TRBJ2-5,TRBV29-1,few,CSVDWVETQYF,TGCAGCGTTGATTGGGTTGAGACCCAGTACTTC
NA,11,TRBJ2-2,TRBV29-1,NA,CSGPNTGELFF,TGCAGCGGGCCTAACACCGGGGAGCTGTTTTTT
TRBD2,14,TRBJ2-3,TRBV9,NA,CASSALARTDTQYF,TGTGCCAGCAGCGCACTAGCGCGCACAGATACGCAGTATTTT
TRBD1,15,TRBJ2-3,TRBV7-2,NA,CASSSNQGATDTQYF,TGTGCCAGCAGCTCGAATCAGGGGGCCACAGATACGCAGTATTTT
TRBD1,13,TRBJ2-2,TRBV25-1,few,CASDRDNTGELFF,TGTGCCAGTGACAGGGACAACACCGGGGAGCTGTTTTTT
NA,12,TRBJ1-2,TRBV30,few,CAWSADVRGYTF,TGTGCCTGGAGTGCGGACGTGCGTGGCTACACCTTC
NA,14,TRBJ2-3,TRBV27,few,CASSYGVRTDTQYF,TGTGCCAGCAGTTATGGCGTGCGCACAGATACGCAGTATTTT
NA,14,TRBJ2-7,TRBV6-6,few,CASSNAGLSYEQYF,TGTGCCAGCAGCAACGCGGGACTTTCATACGAGCAGTACTTC
NA,12,TRBJ2-3,TRBV7-9,NA,CASSHHTDTQYF,TGTGCCAGCAGCCACCACACAGATACGCAGTATTTT
NA,16,TRBJ1-2,TRBV9,NA,CASSVASGQRLYGYTF,TGTGCCAGCAGCGTAGCCTCAGGGCAGCGCCTCTATGGCTACACCTTC
NA,16,TRBJ2-2,TRBV5-4,few,CASSSPRDKDTGELFF,TGTGCCAGCAGCTCACCCCGGGACAAGGACACCGGGGAGCTGTTTTTT
NA,15,TRBJ2-1,TRBV7-2,NA,CASTPGTLPYNEQFF,TGTGCCAGTACCCCCGGGACTCTCCCCTACAATGAGCAGTTCTTC
NA,10,TRBJ1-2,TRBV25-1,few,CASSAPCYTF,TGTGCCAGCAGTGCTCCGTGCTACACCTTC
TRBD2,12,TRBJ2-1,TRBV29-1,NA,CSVVTSGRSKFF,TGCAGCGTTGTGACTAGCGGGAGAAGTAAGTTCTTC
NA,14,TRBJ2-1,TRBV7-8,NA,CASSLEARSNEQFF,TGTGCCAGCAGCTTAGAAGCCCGCAGCAATGAGCAGTTCTTC
TRBD1,17,TRBJ2-4,TRBV30,NA,CAWSVRSQGEAKNIQYF,TGTGCCTGGAGTGTACGTTCACAGGGGGAGGCCAAAAACATTCAGTACTTC
TRBD2,15,TRBJ2-1,TRBV30,NA,CAWSVLLLAGDEQFF,TGTGCCTGGAGTGTATTGTTACTAGCGGGAGATGAGCAGTTCTTC
NA,14,TRBJ2-7,TRBV9,NA,CASSPWTETYEQYF,TGTGCCAGCAGCCCGTGGACGGAGACCTACGAGCAGTACTTC
NA,14,TRBJ2-3,TRBV7-9,once,CASSNSRSTDTQYF,TGTGCCAGCAGCAATAGCAGATCCACAGATACGCAGTATTTT
TRBD2,16,TRBJ2-1,TRBV30,few,CAWGTGTSGRWNEQFF,TGTGCCTGGGGTACCGGGACTAGCGGGAGGTGGAATGAGCAGTTCTTC
NA,15,TRBJ2-7,TRBV11-2,NA,CASSSLQGRSYEQYF,TGTGCCAGCAGCTCTCTACAGGGACGCTCCTACGAGCAGTACTTC
TRBD2,17,TRBJ2-1,TRBV4-2,NA,CASNPEVAGALGFEQFF,TGTGCCAGCAACCCGGAAGTAGCGGGAGCCCTGGGTTTTGAGCAGTTCTTC
TRBD1,14,TRBJ1-2,TRBV5-1,once,CASSPGQGDYGYTF,TGCGCCAGCAGCCCTGGACAGGGTGACTATGGCTACACCTTC
TRBD2,14,TRBJ2-5,TRBV7-9,few,CASSLGAGVETQYF,TGTGCCAGCAGCTTAGGAGCGGGAGTTGAGACCCAGTACTTC
NA,15,TRBJ2-3,TRBV10-3,few,CAISGRGKETDTQYF,TGTGCCATCAGTGGGAGGGGCAAGGAGACAGATACGCAGTATTTT
NA,15,TRBJ2-5,TRBV7-2,few,CASSLPLGGQETQYF,TGTGCCAGCAGCTTACCTCTGGGAGGACAAGAGACCCAGTACTTC
NA,14,TRBJ2-7,TRBV19,few,CASSRLQSSYEQYF,TGTGCCAGTAGTAGACTACAGAGCTCCTACGAGCAGTACTTC
NA,17,TRBJ2-1,TRBV7-9,NA,CASSLGLTGRADNEQFF,TGTGCCAGCAGCTTGGGCCTCACAGGGAGAGCGGACAATGAGCAGTTCTTC
NA,13,TRBJ2-5,TRBV10-3,NA,CAIANRREETQYF,TGTGCCATCGCCAACCGCAGGGAAGAGACCCAGTACTTC
NA,15,TRBJ2-1,TRBV9,NA,CASSVDPRGEAEQFF,TGTGCCAGCAGCGTAGACCCCCGTGGGGAAGCTGAGCAGTTCTTC
NA,12,TRBJ2-7,TRBV29-1,NA,CSVVEGRYEQYF,TGCAGCGTTGTTGAAGGCCGCTACGAGCAGTACTTC
NA,18,TRBJ2-7,TRBV10-3,NA,CAISESTTGLATAYEQYF,TGTGCCATCAGTGAGTCGACGACCGGGCTAGCTACCGCCTACGAGCAGTACTTC
TRBD2,16,TRBJ2-3,TRBV11-1,NA,CASSTGLAGGEDTQYF,TGTGCCAGCAGCACAGGACTAGCGGGAGGGGAAGATACGCAGTATTTT
NA,11,TRBJ1-2,TRBV20-1,few,CSARTLYGYTF,TGCAGTGCGAGGACACTTTATGGCTACACCTTC
NA,12,TRBJ1-2,TRBV29-1,few,CSTRGTDYGYTF,TGCAGCACAAGGGGAACAGATTATGGCTACACCTTC
TRBD1,14,TRBJ1-1,TRBV30,few,CAWGQKQGASQAFF,TGTGCCTGGGGACAGAAACAGGGGGCATCCCAAGCTTTCTTT
NA,14,TRBJ2-1,TRBV6-1,NA,CASSWGELSREQFF,TGTGCCAGCAGTTGGGGGGAATTGTCTCGGGAGCAGTTCTTC
NA,17,TRBJ2-1,TRBV4-1,few,CASSQGRQVGFYNEQFF,TGCGCCAGCAGCCAAGGTCGACAGGTGGGATTTTACAATGAGCAGTTCTTC